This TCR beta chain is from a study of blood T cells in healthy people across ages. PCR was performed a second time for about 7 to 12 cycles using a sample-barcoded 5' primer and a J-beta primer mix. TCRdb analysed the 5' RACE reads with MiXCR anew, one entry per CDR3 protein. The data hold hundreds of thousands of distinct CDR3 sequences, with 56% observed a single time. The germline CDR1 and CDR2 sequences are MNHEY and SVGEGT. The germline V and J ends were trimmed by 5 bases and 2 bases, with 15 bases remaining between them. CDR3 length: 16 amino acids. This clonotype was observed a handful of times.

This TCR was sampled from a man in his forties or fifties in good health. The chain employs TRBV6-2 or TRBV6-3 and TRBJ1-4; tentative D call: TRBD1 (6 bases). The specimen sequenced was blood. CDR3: CASSQDHRETNEKLFF. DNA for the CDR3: TGTGCCAGCAGTCAAGATCACAGGGAGACTAATGAAAAACTGTTTTTT.